This TCR beta chain was recovered during a study of T cells in Graves' hyperthyroidism and ophthalmopathy. Overall study findings and caveats: Most thyroid clonotypes that were expanded above 0.001 also turned up in blood.

Germline V gene lookup returns CDR1 DFQATT and CDR2 SNEGSKA (reference sequence). This CDR3 is 15 amino acids long. Trimming removed 0 bases from V and 6 bases from J, with 15 bases in between. This clonotype was detected ten times or more. Its specificity is unknown. Amplified TCR beta CDR3 regions derived from RNA transcripts. The TCR CDR3 was amplified in a first-round RT-PCR using the HTBI primer set. TCRdb reanalysed the multiplex PCR reads using MiXCR and keeps one entry per CDR3 protein. The table records 500,000 to 650,000 distinct CDR3 sequences, around 15% of them present only once. The sequence was obtained from a woman between 40 and 55 years old with Graves' hyperthyroidism. The rearrangement links TRBV20-1 to TRBJ2-4; D is unclear. Specimen: blood. The CDR3 DNA is TGCAGTGCTAGAGACCCGGGCCAGCCCGGAAACATTCAGTACTTC. Its translation is CSARDPGQPGNIQYF.